The clone carrying this T cell receptor beta chain was seen only a few times. Unique molecular identifiers were used in preparing the TCRbeta library. TCRdb re-called the PCR reads with MiXCR, one entry per CDR3 protein. The sample records hundreds of thousands of distinct CDR3 sequences, under 15% being singletons. This entry belongs to a study of T-cell reconstitution after alpha-beta-depleted transplantation in children. CDR1 is SQVTM, CDR2 ANQGSEA, per germline. V lost 0 bases and J 1 base, leaving 9 bases between the germline ends. The CDR3 is made up of 14 amino acids. Sequenced material: PBMCs, taken before TCRalphabeta/CD19-depleted stem cell transplant. This TCR derives from a girl aged 2-10 years with congenital amegakaryocytic thrombocytopenia, due to receive a stem cell transplant. V is TRBV29-1 and J is TRBJ2-5; D remains unclear. The chain's CDR3 is CSVEEGIGQETQYF. Written as DNA, the CDR3 is TGCAGCGTTGAAGAGGGAATTGGCCAAGAGACCCAGTACTTC.